This entry describes one T cell receptor (beta chain). The trim removed 6 bases at V and 8 bases at J, leaving 5 bases unmatched. Germline CDR1 reads KGHSH; CDR2 reads LQKENI. The CDR3 length is 13 residues. This sample was taken from a study of blood T cell repertoires in COVID-19. Across the whole study: In each case, the material was cDNA or gDNA derived from T cells, B-cell-depleted T cells, or PBMCs.

Source study methods: It was from reference gene primer amplification that nucleated cell counts were estimated. Profiled with immunoSEQ multiplex PCR; TCRdb holds only in-frame clones, not every one. The DNA gave D and trimming, while V, J and clone size come from that table. The table shows a few hundred thousand clones, with less than 90% occurring only once. The clonotype comes from a man in his thirties or forties with active or convalescent COVID-19. This chain uses TRBV18 with TRBJ2-1, with TRBD1 identical over 9 bases. The sequencing input was peripheral blood. The CDR3 DNA is TGTGCCAGCTCGCCGGGACAGGGCTATGAGCAGTTCTTC. It is translated as CASSPGQGYEQFF.